This T cell receptor (beta chain) is drawn from a study of control samples from healthy donors and cancer patients. Profiling relied on immunoSEQ multiplex PCR, and the TCRdb table lists in-frame clones only, not all of them. This table holds fewer than 100,000 clones, more than 75% found once. CDR1 WSHSY and CDR2 SAAADI come from the germline V gene. The CDR3 loop spans 15 amino acids. The V end was cut by 5 bases, the J end by 6 bases, with 14 bases between. The sequence was collected from a woman in her sixties in good health. The source material was blood. This chain links TRBV10-2 with TRBJ1-6, with TRBD1 as a possible D gene (6 bases). CDR3 in DNA: TGCGCCAGCAGTCCAAACAGGGATTTTAATTCACCCCTCCACTTT. Amino acids: CASSPNRDFNSPLHF.